One and the same sample provided the 8 T cell receptor beta chains below, sequenced in a study of blood T cell repertoires in COVID-19. Generated by immunoSEQ multiplex PCR, the TCRdb table keeps only in-frame clones and is missing some. This table has around 300,000 clones, roughly nine tenths appearing once. The sample taken for sequencing was PBMCs or T cells enriched from blood (not recorded which). These receptors originate from a woman aged 40 to 50 who had recovered from COVID-19.

The table lists this clone with a few counts. The gene calls are TRBV27 and TRBJ1-5, with D tentatively TRBD1 (5 bases). The germline V and J ends were trimmed by 6 bases and 6 bases, with 12 bases remaining between them. Germline V lookup: CDR1 MNHEY, CDR2 SMNVEV (reference sequence). The CDR3 is 13 amino acids. The CDR3 DNA reads TGTGCCAGCAGGCTAGGGGTTCGTCAGCCCCAGCATTTT. It codes for CASRLGVRQPQHF.

The rearrangement uses TRBV6-1 and TRBJ2-7, with TRBD1 identical over 8 bases. Germline assignment: CDR1 MNHNS and CDR2 SASEGT. The CDR3 has 15 amino acids. Trimming at V came to 5 bases and at J to 7 bases, leaving 13 bases not matched to a gene. The CDR3 sequence: CASSTGTGSQREQYF. The CDR3 DNA reads as TGTGCCAGCAGTACGGGGACAGGATCTCAGAGGGAGCAGTACTTC.

V and J are TRBV19 and TRBJ1-1, with D perhaps TRBD1 (5 bases). CDR1 is LNHDA and CDR2 is SQIVND in the germline V gene (reference sequence). The length of the CDR3 is 13 residues. Trimming cost V 3 bases and J 7 bases, with 12 bases left between them. The CDR3 here is CASSMTAASEAFF. The CDR3 DNA follows: TGTGCCAGTAGTATGACAGCCGCGAGTGAAGCTTTCTTT.

This chain links TRBV28 with TRBJ2-7; 7 nucleotides align to TRBD1. Germline V gives CDR1 MDHEN, CDR2 SYDVKM. The J segment lost 8 bases and the V segment lost 6 bases, leaving 10 bases of the junction unmatched. The CDR3 runs to 13 residues. The CDR3 coding sequence is TGTGCCAGCAGCTCGGGACAGCCCTCGAAGCAGTACTTC. This encodes CASSSGQPSKQYF.

This chain uses TRBV4-3 with TRBJ1-4; 7 bases match TRBD1. Germline V gene data show CDR1 as LGHNA and CDR2 as YSLEER. The CDR3 loop spans 15 amino acids. Trimming cost V 3 bases and J 2 bases; bases outside gene matches: 3. The CDR3 protein is CASSQWDSTNEKLFF. The CDR3 DNA reads as TGCGCCAGCAGCCAGTGGGACAGCACTAATGAAAAACTGTTTTTT.

The chain is built from TRBV5-1 and TRBJ2-7; D is perhaps TRBD1 (6 bases). Germline CDR1 reads SGHRS; CDR2 reads YFSETQ. Between the trimmed V and J ends, which lost 0 bases and 7 bases, there was a span of 11 bases. This CDR3 is 13 amino acids long. The CDR3 region has the DNA TGCGCCAGCAGCTTGGGTGGGGGCGGAGAGCAGTACTTC. As protein: CASSLGGGGEQYF.

The gene calls are TRBV6-2 or TRBV6-3 and TRBJ2-3; 13 bases are a match to TRBD2. The ends lost 6 bases at V and 2 bases at J; junction bases unmatched: 11. Germline V gene sequence: CDR1 MNHEY, CDR2 SVGEGT. This CDR3 spans 18 amino acids. The CDR3 here is CASSFTSGRAQVTDTQYF. CDR3 sequence (DNA): TGTGCCAGCAGCTTTACTAGCGGGAGGGCCCAGGTCACAGATACGCAGTATTTT.

The V call is TRBV7-2, the J call TRBJ1-1; 7 positions match TRBD1. Trimming removed 5 bases from V and 4 bases from J; junction bases left unmatched: 16. This CDR3 region has 17 residues. Germline CDR1 reads SGHTA; CDR2 reads FQGNSA. This CDR3 reads CASSPNGRGTSGTEAFF. CDR3 nucleotide sequence: TGTGCCAGCAGCCCAAATGGCAGGGGGACGTCTGGCACTGAAGCTTTCTTT.